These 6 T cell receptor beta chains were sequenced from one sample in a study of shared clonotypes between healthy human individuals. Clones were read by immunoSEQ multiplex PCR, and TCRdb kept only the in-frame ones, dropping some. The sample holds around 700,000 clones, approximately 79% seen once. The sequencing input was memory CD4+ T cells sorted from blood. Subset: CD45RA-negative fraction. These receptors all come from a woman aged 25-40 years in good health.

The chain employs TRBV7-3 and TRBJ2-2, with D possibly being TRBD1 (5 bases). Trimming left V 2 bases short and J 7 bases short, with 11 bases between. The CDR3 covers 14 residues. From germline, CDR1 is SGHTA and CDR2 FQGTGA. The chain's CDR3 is CASSLAGLSGELFF. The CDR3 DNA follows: TGTGCCAGCAGCTTAGCAGGGTTGAGCGGGGAGCTGTTTTTT.

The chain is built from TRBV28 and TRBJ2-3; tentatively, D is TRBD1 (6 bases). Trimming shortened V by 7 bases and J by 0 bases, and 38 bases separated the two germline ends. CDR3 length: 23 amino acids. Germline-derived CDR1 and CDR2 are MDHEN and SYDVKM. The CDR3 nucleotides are TGTGCCAGCAACCAGAGGGGGATCCAAGTGGTATTCCCGAAGGAAGATAGCACAGATACGCAGTATTTT. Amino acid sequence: CASNQRGIQVVFPKEDSTDTQYF.

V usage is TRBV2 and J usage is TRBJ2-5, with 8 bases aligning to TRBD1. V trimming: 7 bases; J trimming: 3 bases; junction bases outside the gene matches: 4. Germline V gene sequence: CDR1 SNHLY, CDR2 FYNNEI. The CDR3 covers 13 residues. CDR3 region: CASITDREETQYF. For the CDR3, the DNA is TGTGCCAGCATCACGGACAGGGAAGAGACCCAGTACTTC.

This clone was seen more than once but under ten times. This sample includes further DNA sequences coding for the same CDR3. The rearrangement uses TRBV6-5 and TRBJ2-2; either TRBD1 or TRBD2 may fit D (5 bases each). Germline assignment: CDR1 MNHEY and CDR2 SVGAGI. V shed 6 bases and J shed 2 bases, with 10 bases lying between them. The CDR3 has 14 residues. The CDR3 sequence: CASSRDGNTGELFF. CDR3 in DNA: TGTGCCAGCAGCCGGGACGGCAACACCGGGGAGCTGTTTTTT.

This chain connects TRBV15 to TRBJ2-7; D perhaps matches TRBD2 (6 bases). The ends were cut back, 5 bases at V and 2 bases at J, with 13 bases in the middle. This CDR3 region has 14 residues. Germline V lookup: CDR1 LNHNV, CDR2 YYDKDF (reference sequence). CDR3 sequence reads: CATSARDSTYEQYF. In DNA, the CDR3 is TGTGCCACCAGCGCCCGGGACTCGACCTACGAGCAGTACTTC.

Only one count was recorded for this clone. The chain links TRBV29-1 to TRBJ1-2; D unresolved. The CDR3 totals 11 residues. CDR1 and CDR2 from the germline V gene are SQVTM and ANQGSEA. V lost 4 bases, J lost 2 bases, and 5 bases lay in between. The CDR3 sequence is CSVVVNYGYTF. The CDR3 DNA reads TGCAGCGTTGTAGTGAACTATGGCTACACCTTC.